This is a list of T cell receptor beta chains from one sample in a study of blood T cell repertoires in COVID-19. Assay used: immunoSEQ multiplex PCR; TCRdb lists only in-frame clones, some missing. In the table there are some 100,000 clones, approximately 86% of which are singletons. Sequencing used peripheral blood. Receptors were obtained from a woman in her seventies with acute or convalescent COVID-19. Both conserved end residues are part of each CDR3. D genes are given only for firm matches. Clone sizes are given selectively: once, few, many, or a class where the clone is expanded.

CDR3aa,CDR3nt,v_gene,d_gene,abundance,j_gene
CASSPEWLEEQETQYF,TGTGCCAGCAGCCCGGAGTGGTTGGAGGAACAAGAGACCCAGTACTTC,TRBV3-1/TRBV3-2,.,.,TRBJ2-5
CASSKDSSYNSPLHF,TGTGCCAGCAGCAAAGACAGCTCCTATAATTCACCCCTCCACTTT,TRBV6-6,.,few,TRBJ1-6
CASSLLGGGGYTF,TGTGCCAGCAGCTTATTGGGGGGTGGTGGCTACACCTTC,TRBV11-2,.,once,TRBJ1-2
CASSLGGTGQETQYF,TGTGCCAGCAGCTTAGGAGGGACAGGTCAAGAGACCCAGTACTTC,TRBV7-7,TRBD1,.,TRBJ2-5
CATSVRRGTSFEEQFF,TGTGCCACCAGTGTTCGGCGGGGGACCTCCTTTGAGGAGCAGTTCTTC,TRBV24-1,TRBD2,.,TRBJ2-1
CASAPGGTAGQHF,TGTGCCAGCGCTCCCGGTGGAACGGCGGGACAGCATTTT,TRBV28,.,.,TRBJ1-5
CASSARQGADEQYF,TGTGCCAGCAGCGCCAGACAGGGGGCTGACGAGCAGTACTTC,TRBV9,TRBD1,.,TRBJ2-7
CASSPFFNTGELFF,TGTGCCAGCTCACCCTTTTTTAACACCGGGGAGCTGTTTTTT,TRBV18,.,.,TRBJ2-2
CASSVSGGGFTDGYTF,TGTGCCAGCAGCGTCTCAGGCGGGGGCTTTACGGATGGCTACACCTTC,TRBV11-2,.,.,TRBJ1-2
CASSIIFVGDQETQYF,TGTGCCAGTAGTATAATTTTTGTAGGGGACCAAGAGACCCAGTACTTC,TRBV19,.,.,TRBJ2-5
CSVEDRQIETQYF,TGCAGCGTCGAGGACAGGCAAATAGAGACCCAGTACTTC,TRBV29-1,TRBD1,.,TRBJ2-5
CAFSAWTDAFF,TGTGCCTTCTCTGCCTGGACAGATGCTTTCTTT,TRBV30,.,.,TRBJ1-1
CSVGSGAGNQPQHF,TGCAGCGTTGGGTCTGGGGCGGGCAATCAGCCCCAGCATTTT,TRBV29-1,.,.,TRBJ1-5
CATSDFSNEQYF,TGTGCCACCAGTGATTTTAGCAACGAGCAGTACTTC,TRBV24-1,.,.,TRBJ2-7
CASTRLAGGSSYEQYF,TGTGCCAGCACCCGACTAGCGGGGGGCTCCTCCTACGAGCAGTACTTC,TRBV2,TRBD2,.,TRBJ2-7
CASSPGQGFGYTF,TGTGCCAGCAGTCCGGGACAGGGTTTCGGCTACACCTTC,TRBV6-5,TRBD1,.,TRBJ1-2
CASSYSGQGSYNEQFF,TGTGCCAGCAGTTACTCGGGACAGGGTTCCTACAATGAGCAGTTCTTC,TRBV6-5,TRBD1,.,TRBJ2-1
CASTPIESQTQYF,TGTGCCAGCACCCCCATAGAGAGTCAGACCCAGTACTTC,TRBV28,.,.,TRBJ2-5
CASTPTGVVNEKLFF,TGTGCCAGCACCCCAACAGGTGTAGTCAATGAAAAACTGTTTTTT,TRBV7-9,.,.,TRBJ1-4
CAGGTGPINEQYF,TGTGCTGGGGGGACAGGGCCAATCAACGAGCAGTACTTC,TRBV5-4,TRBD1,.,TRBJ2-7
CASSSGEWNQPQHF,TGCGCCAGCAGCTCAGGGGAATGGAATCAGCCCCAGCATTTT,TRBV5-1,.,few,TRBJ1-5
CASSEWIAGDNEQFF,TGTGCCAGCAGTGAATGGATAGCGGGGGACAATGAGCAGTTCTTC,TRBV6-1,TRBD2,.,TRBJ2-1